These 18 T cell receptor beta chains came from one sample sequenced in a study of shared clonotypes between healthy human individuals. Only in-frame clones appear in the TCRdb table, and some are missing; sequencing was by immunoSEQ multiplex PCR. The table shows over 95,000 clones, with about half occurring only once. Sequenced: PBMCs. The receptors stem from a woman aged 40 to 50 in good health. Some clones in this sample may be carry-over from other donors' samples.

Notes on this clone: The sample carries other DNA sequences with the same CDR3. This chain links TRBV7-9 with TRBJ2-7; possibly TRBD2 for D (6 bases). Germline V gives CDR1 SEHNR, CDR2 FQNEAQ (reference sequence). V was pared by 0 bases and J by 11 bases, with 11 bases between. The CDR3 contains 12 residues. The CDR3 sequence: CASSLAGRGKYF. In DNA, the CDR3 is TGTGCCAGCAGCTTAGCGGGGCGGGGCAAGTACTTC.

This clone was seen more than once but under ten times. The V call is TRBV4-1, the J call TRBJ2-5; D ambiguous. Germline lookup yields CDR1 MGHRA and CDR2 YSYEKL. Trimming pared 0 bases from V and 3 bases from J, leaving 5 bases between. The CDR3 loop spans 13 amino acids. The CDR3 nucleotides read TGCGCCAGCAGCCAAGACAGAGAAGAGACCCAGTACTTC. It codes for CASSQDREETQYF.

This clone has just one count. The chain uses TRBV29-1 and TRBJ2-7, with a tentative D call TRBD1 (5 bases). Trimming stripped 4 bases from V and 6 bases from J, with 19 bases between. From germline, CDR1 is SQVTM and CDR2 ANQGSEA. The CDR3 is 14 amino acids. CDR3: CSVGVVTDDSEQYF. The CDR3 DNA follows: TGCAGCGTTGGAGTCGTGACAGATGACTCCGAGCAGTACTTC.

The chain carries TRBV5-1 and TRBJ2-7; 8 positions match TRBD2. This CDR3 is 15 amino acids long. Germline assignment: CDR1 SGHRS and CDR2 YFSETQ. J gave up 3 bases and V 3 bases, and 8 bases lay outside the gene matches. CDR3 bases: TGCGCCAGCAGCTCCGGCGGGGGGATAATCTACGAGCAGTACTTC. This sequence encodes CASSSGGGIIYEQYF.

The chain links TRBV18 to TRBJ2-7; D unresolved. Germline V lookup: CDR1 KGHSH, CDR2 LQKENI. V was shortened by 0 bases and J by 4 bases, with 10 bases between the two germline ends. The CDR3 consists of 14 residues. CDR3 in DNA: TGTGCCAGCTCACCACCACAGAATCCATACGAGCAGTACTTC. It translates to CASSPPQNPYEQYF.

This clone came up many times. J is TRBJ1-1 and V is TRBV29-1, with 8 bases aligning to TRBD1. Germline V gene data show CDR1 as SQVTM and CDR2 as ANQGSEA. The CDR3 covers 13 residues. J lost 1 base, V lost 6 bases, and 4 bases had no gene match. The CDR3 DNA reads TGCAGCGTGCCCGGGACAGGGAACACTGAAGCTTTCTTT. This sequence encodes CSVPGTGNTEAFF. The variable domain in full, completed from reference TRBV29-1 and TRBJ1-1, reads SAVISQKPSRDICQRGTSLTIQCQVDSQVTMMFWYRQQPGQSLTLIATANQGSEATYESGFVIDKFPISRPNLTFSTLTVSNMSPEDSSIYLCSVPGTGNTEAFFGQGTRLTVV.

This chain joins TRBV28 and TRBJ2-1, with 11 bases identical to TRBD2. Trimming removed 5 bases from V and 9 bases from J; junction bases left unmatched: 3. The CDR3 loop spans 13 amino acids. In germline, CDR1 is MDHEN, CDR2 SYDVKM. CDR3 in amino acids: CASSLSGRGEQFF. In DNA, the CDR3 is TGTGCCAGCAGTCTTAGCGGGAGGGGTGAGCAGTTCTTC.

This clone showed up just a few times. The CDR3 nucleotides read TGTGCCAGCAGCTTGACAGGGGGCAGGCTGGCTGAAGCTTTCTTT. Residues: CASSLTGGRLAEAFF. The chain joins TRBV5-4 to TRBJ1-1, with TRBD1 matching 9 bases. The CDR3 has 15 residues. V was clipped by 1 base and J by 6 bases; unmatched bases: 7. Germline V gene lookup returns CDR1 SGHNT and CDR2 YYREEE (reference sequence).

Turning to this clone: With a far larger clone one base away, a read error is the likely cause. The CDR3 does not close with the conserved phenylalanine or tryptophan, likely indicating a read error. The chain joins TRBV18 to TRBJ1-1; D is unclear. CDR1 is KGHSH, CDR2 LQKENI, per germline. The length of the CDR3 is 12 residues. Trimming removed 2 bases from V and 1 base from J, with 2 bases in between. The CDR3 DNA sequence: TGTGCCAGCTCACCAGAGAACACTGAAGCTTTCCTT. This sequence encodes CASSPENTEAFL.

This chain connects TRBV20-1 to TRBJ1-2; D call uncertain. The germline gives CDR1 DFQATT, CDR2 SNEGSKA (reference sequence). This CDR3 is built from 11 residues. The ends were cut back, 5 bases at V and 9 bases at J, with 13 bases in the middle. As DNA, the CDR3 is TGCAGTGCTGCCAAGGGTAGTAGCTACACCTTC. It encodes CSAAKGSSYTF.

This clone was detected many times. The J gene is TRBJ2-2, the V gene TRBV30, with a weak D call TRBD1 (6 bases). Germline CDR1 reads GTSNPN; CDR2 reads SVGIG (reference sequence). Trimming removed 0 bases from V and 6 bases from J, with 14 bases in between. This CDR3 is built from 15 residues. CDR3 sequence reads: CAWSVIRGRAGELFF. The CDR3 nucleotides read TGTGCCTGGAGTGTAATCAGGGGAAGGGCCGGGGAGCTGTTTTTT.

The chain is built from TRBV5-5 and TRBJ2-5; D is possibly TRBD1 (5 bases). The J call may be faulty, since TRBJ2-7 better matches the DNA end. The CDR3 is 12 residues long. Germline-derived CDR1 and CDR2 are SGHKS and YYEKEE (reference sequence). The DNA of the CDR3 is TGTGCCAGCAGCCGACAGTTCTACGAGCAGTACTTC. Translation: CASSRQFYEQYF.

The chain uses TRBV30 and TRBJ2-3; unclear D gene. The CDR3 sequence is 13 residues long. The V gene lost 3 bases and the J gene lost 5 bases, with 12 bases spanning the gap. The germline gives CDR1 GTSNPN, CDR2 SVGIG (reference sequence). Here the CDR3 DNA reads TGTGCCTGGAGCCCTCTACATGGAGATACGCAGTATTTT. This gives the protein CAWSPLHGDTQYF.

On this clone: A much larger clone differs by one base, so this may be a read error. This sequence joins TRBV21-1 and TRBJ2-7. TRBV21-1 is a pseudogene. The CDR3 length is 14 residues. In DNA, the CDR3 is TGTGCCAGCCAAGGGGGGAGTCCTCCGTGCGAGCAGTACTTC. Its protein is CASQGGSPPCEQYF.

This chain joins TRBV5-5 and TRBJ2-5; D is unclear. CDR3 length: 13 residues. Germline V gene data show CDR1 as SGHKS and CDR2 as YYEKEE (reference sequence). The germline V and J ends were trimmed by 0 bases and 5 bases, with 8 bases remaining between them. CDR3 sequence reads: CASSLDTPETQYF. Here the CDR3 DNA reads TGTGCCAGCAGCTTGGACACCCCGGAGACCCAGTACTTC.

Ten or more counts support this clone. The chain links TRBV19 to TRBJ2-1; D ambiguous. This CDR3 spans 16 amino acids. Trimming pared 10 bases from V and 0 bases from J, leaving 19 bases between. Per the germline V gene, CDR1 is LNHDA and CDR2 is SQIVND (reference sequence). The CDR3 DNA follows: TGTGCCACCCTACCGGGTGACACGAGCTCCTACAATGAGCAGTTCTTC. This translates into CATLPGDTSSYNEQFF. The full variable domain, rest sourced from reference TRBV19 and TRBJ2-1, is DGGITQSPKYLFRKEGQNVTLSCEQNLNHDAMYWYRQDPGQGLRLIYYSQIVNDFQKGDIAEGYSVSREKKESFPLTVTSAQKNPTAFYLCATLPGDTSSYNEQFFGPGTRLTVL.

This chain uses TRBV6-5 with TRBJ2-2, with D possibly being TRBD2 (5 bases). Trimming removed 6 bases at V and 6 bases at J, with 11 bases between. Germline CDR1 is MNHEY and CDR2 is SVGAGI. This CDR3 comprises 13 residues. CDR3 in amino acids: CASSPAEAGELFF. Written as DNA, the CDR3 is TGTGCCAGCAGCCCAGCGGAGGCCGGGGAGCTGTTTTTT.

This clone was counted only a few times. V gene TRBV9 combines with J gene TRBJ2-1; unclear D gene. Trimming took off 4 bases at V and 0 bases at J, with 14 bases between the two ends. CDR1 and CDR2 from the germline V gene are SGDLS and YYNGEE. The CDR3 is made up of 16 amino acids. The CDR3: CASSPPAVSSYNEQFF. In DNA, the CDR3 is TGTGCCAGCAGCCCTCCGGCGGTCAGCTCCTACAATGAGCAGTTCTTC.